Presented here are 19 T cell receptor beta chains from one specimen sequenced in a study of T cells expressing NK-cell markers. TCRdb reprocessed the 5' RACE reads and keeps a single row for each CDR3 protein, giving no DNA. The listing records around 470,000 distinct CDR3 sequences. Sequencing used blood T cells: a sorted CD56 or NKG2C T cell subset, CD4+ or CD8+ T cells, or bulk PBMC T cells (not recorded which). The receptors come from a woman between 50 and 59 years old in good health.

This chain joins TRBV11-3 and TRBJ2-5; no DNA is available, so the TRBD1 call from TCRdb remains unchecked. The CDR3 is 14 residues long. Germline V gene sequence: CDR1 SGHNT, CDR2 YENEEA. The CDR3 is CASSLGGVEETQYF.

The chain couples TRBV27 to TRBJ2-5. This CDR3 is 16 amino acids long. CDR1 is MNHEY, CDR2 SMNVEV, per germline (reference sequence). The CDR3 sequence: CASRLTVSPQQETQYF.

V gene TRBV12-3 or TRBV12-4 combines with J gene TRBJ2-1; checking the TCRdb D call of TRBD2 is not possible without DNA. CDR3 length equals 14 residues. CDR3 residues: CASSSLGLAGGGFF.

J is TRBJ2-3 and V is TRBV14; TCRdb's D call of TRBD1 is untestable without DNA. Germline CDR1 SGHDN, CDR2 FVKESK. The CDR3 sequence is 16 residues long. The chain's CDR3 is CASSQLQGSGTDTQYF.

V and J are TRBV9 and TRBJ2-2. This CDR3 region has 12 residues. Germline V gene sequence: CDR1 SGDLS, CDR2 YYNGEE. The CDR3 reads CASGANTGELFF.

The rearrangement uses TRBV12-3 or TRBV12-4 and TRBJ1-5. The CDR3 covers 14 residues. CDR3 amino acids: CASSSGIINQPQHF.

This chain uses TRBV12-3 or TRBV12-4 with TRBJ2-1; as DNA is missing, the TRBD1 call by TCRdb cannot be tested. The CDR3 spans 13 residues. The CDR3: CASSSPSGNEQFF.

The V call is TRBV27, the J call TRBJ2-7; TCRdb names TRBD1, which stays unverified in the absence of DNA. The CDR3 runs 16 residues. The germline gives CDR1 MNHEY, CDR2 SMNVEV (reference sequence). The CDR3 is CASRRGGLARGGEQYF.

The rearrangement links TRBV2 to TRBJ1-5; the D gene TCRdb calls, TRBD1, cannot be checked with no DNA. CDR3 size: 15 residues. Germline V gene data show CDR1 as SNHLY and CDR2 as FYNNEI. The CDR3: CASSRLGTGDQPQHF. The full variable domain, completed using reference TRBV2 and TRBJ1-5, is EPEVTQTPSHQVTQMGQEVILRCVPISNHLYFYWYRQILGQKVEFLVSFYNNEISEKSEIFDDQFSVERPDGSNFTLKIRSTKLEDSAMYFCASSRLGTGDQPQHFGDGTRLSIL.

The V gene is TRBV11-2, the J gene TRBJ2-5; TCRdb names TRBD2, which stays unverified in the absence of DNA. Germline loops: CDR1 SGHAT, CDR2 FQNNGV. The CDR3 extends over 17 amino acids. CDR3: CASSLDNGREGGETQYF.

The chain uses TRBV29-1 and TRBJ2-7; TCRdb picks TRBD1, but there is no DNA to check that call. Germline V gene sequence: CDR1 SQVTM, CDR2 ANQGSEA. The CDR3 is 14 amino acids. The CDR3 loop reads CSVEGGTGRYEQYF.

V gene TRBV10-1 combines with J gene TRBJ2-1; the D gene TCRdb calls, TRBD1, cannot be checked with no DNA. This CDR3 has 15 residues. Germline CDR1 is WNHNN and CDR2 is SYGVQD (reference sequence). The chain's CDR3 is CASSETGKRGNEQFF.

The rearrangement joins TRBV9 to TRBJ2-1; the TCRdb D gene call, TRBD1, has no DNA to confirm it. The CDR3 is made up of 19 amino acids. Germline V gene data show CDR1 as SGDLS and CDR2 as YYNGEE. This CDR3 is CASSVGQGLGKSSYNEQFF.

CDR3 protein: CASSSGTELLNTEAFF. The chain recombines TRBV5-1 with TRBJ1-1; TCRdb calls TRBD1, which cannot be checked without DNA. This CDR3 contains 16 residues. Germline assignment: CDR1 SGHRS and CDR2 YFSETQ.

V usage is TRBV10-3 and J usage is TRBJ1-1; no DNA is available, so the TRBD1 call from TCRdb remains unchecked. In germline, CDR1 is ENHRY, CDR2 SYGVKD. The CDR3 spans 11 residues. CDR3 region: CATRQGAVAFF.

CDR3: CSASIRVNEKLFF. The J gene is TRBJ1-4, the V gene TRBV20-1; the TCRdb call, TRBD1, lacks DNA for checking. This CDR3 has 13 amino acids. CDR1 and CDR2 (germline): DFQATT, SNEGSKA (reference sequence).

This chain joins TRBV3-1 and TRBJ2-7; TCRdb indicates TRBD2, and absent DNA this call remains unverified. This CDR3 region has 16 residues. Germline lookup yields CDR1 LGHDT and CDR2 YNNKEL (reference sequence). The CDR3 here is CASSQEVSGRIYEQYF.

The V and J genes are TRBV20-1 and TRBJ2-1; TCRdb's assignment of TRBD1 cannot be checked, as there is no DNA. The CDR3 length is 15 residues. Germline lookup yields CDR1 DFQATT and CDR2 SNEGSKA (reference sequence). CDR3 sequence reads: CSASRVTPRHNEQFF.

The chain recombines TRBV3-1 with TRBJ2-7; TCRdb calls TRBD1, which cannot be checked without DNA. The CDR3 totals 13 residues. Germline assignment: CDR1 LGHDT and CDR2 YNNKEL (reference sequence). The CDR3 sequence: CASRKTGLGEQYF.